Following are 31 T cell receptor beta chains from one sample sequenced in a study of blood T cell repertoires in COVID-19. Sequencing used immunoSEQ multiplex PCR; TCRdb keeps in-frame clones, though not all of them. The sample lists some 310,000 clones; around 91% were seen once. Material for sequencing was peripheral blood. The receptors shown here come from a woman in her thirties or forties with COVID-19, enrolled during active disease.

The gene calls are TRBV19 and TRBJ2-3, with 7 bases fitting TRBD1. Germline CDR1 reads LNHDA; CDR2 reads SQIVND (reference sequence). Unmatched junction bases numbered 11, after V lost 6 bases and J lost 5 bases. The CDR3 runs 15 residues. CDR3 sequence: CASRLTRGPGDTQYF. The CDR3 DNA reads TGTGCCAGTAGACTCACTAGGGGGCCAGGAGATACGCAGTATTTT.

The chain uses TRBV7-9 and TRBJ1-2, with D possibly being TRBD1 (5 bases). CDR1 and CDR2 (germline): SEHNR, FQNEAQ (reference sequence). The length of the CDR3 is 16 residues. V was clipped by 4 bases and J by 6 bases, with 21 bases between them. The CDR3 loop is CASSWAGGVISDGYTF. Here the CDR3 DNA reads TGTGCCAGCAGCTGGGCAGGAGGGGTTATTAGTGATGGCTACACCTTC. The full variable domain, rest sourced from reference TRBV7-9 and TRBJ1-2, is DTGVSQNPRHKITKRGQNVTFRCDPISEHNRLYWYRQTLGQGPEFLTYFQNEAQLEKSRLLSDRFSAERPKGSFSTLEIQRTEQGDSAMYLCASSWAGGVISDGYTFGSGTRLTVV.

V is TRBV28 and J is TRBJ2-6; 9 bases are shared with TRBD1. CDR1 and CDR2 (germline): MDHEN, SYDVKM. CDR3 length equals 17 residues. V lost 5 bases, J lost 2 bases, and 7 bases stayed unmatched. The CDR3 coding sequence is TGTGCCAGCAGTGCTACAGGGGGCGATACTGGGGCCAACGTCCTGACTTTC. Translating gives CASSATGGDTGANVLTF.

J is TRBJ1-3 and V is TRBV6-5; 10 nucleotides agree with TRBD1. Losses at the gene ends were 6 bases for V and 6 bases for J; bases not matched to a gene: 5. The CDR3 consists of 14 residues. Germline V gene data show CDR1 as MNHEY and CDR2 as SVGAGI. The CDR3 DNA sequence: TGTGCCAGCAGCGCCGGGACAGGGGTAAACACCATATATTTT. As protein: CASSAGTGVNTIYF.

The chain has TRBV24-1 and TRBJ2-7; D gene unclear. There are 15 residues in the CDR3. Germline CDR1 and CDR2: KGHDR and SFDVKD. V lost 6 bases, J lost 3 bases, and 17 bases lay in between. CDR3 amino acids: CATSRPDSALYEQYF. The CDR3 DNA reads as TGTGCCACCAGTCGCCCTGACTCAGCCCTCTACGAGCAGTACTTC.

J is TRBJ1-1 and V is TRBV27, with D unresolved. From germline, CDR1 is MNHEY and CDR2 SMNVEV (reference sequence). This CDR3 has 15 amino acids. V lost 2 bases and J 0 bases, leaving 10 bases between the germline ends. This CDR3 is CASSLTGSVNTEAFF. The CDR3 nucleotides are TGTGCCAGCAGTTTAACGGGGTCGGTGAACACTGAAGCTTTCTTT.

The rearrangement links TRBV9 to TRBJ2-2; D perhaps matches TRBD1 (6 bases). Germline CDR1 SGDLS, CDR2 YYNGEE. Trimming cost V 4 bases and J 6 bases, with 10 bases left between them. The CDR3 covers 13 residues. The CDR3 sequence: CASSPRTAGELFF. The CDR3 DNA follows: TGTGCCAGCAGCCCTCGGACAGCCGGGGAGCTGTTTTTT.

V is TRBV6-2 or TRBV6-3 and J is TRBJ1-6; 7 bases map to TRBD1. The CDR3 consists of 14 residues. Germline loops: CDR1 MNHEY, CDR2 SVGEGT. After removal of 2 bases from V and 18 bases from J, the junction contained 13 bases not matched to a gene. The CDR3 spells CASSYRDPTGVPHF. CDR3 DNA sequence: TGTGCCAGCAGTTACCGCGATCCCACAGGGGTCCCCCACTTT.

The chain has TRBV2 and TRBJ2-2, with a weak D call TRBD2 (7 bases). Trimming pared 8 bases from V and 5 bases from J, leaving 27 bases between. The length of the CDR3 is 18 residues. CDR1 and CDR2 (germline): SNHLY, FYNNEI. The CDR3 region has the DNA TGTGCCAGCCGTCCGAACTTAGGGGGAGGGCCCTATACCGGGGAGCTGTTTTTT. Translated: CASRPNLGGGPYTGELFF.

The V gene is TRBV7-2, the J gene TRBJ1-5; 10 nucleotides agree with TRBD1. The CDR3 sequence is 17 residues long. V shed 6 bases, J shed 10 bases, and the junction held 18 bases outside the gene matches. Looked up from germline, CDR1 is SGHTA and CDR2 is FQGNSA. CDR3 nucleotide sequence: TGTGCCAGCAGTTCTCCCCCGGGACAGGGGAGGTTGGGTCCCCAGCATTTT. Translating gives CASSSPPGQGRLGPQHF.

This clone was seen more than once but under ten times. V gene TRBV3-1 (or the pseudogene TRBV3-2) combines with J gene TRBJ2-7, with D maybe TRBD1 (7 bases). Trimming removed 4 bases from V and 4 bases from J, with 14 bases in between. Germline-derived CDR1 and CDR2 are LGHDT and YNNKEL (reference sequence). The CDR3 runs 14 residues. The CDR3 DNA follows: TGTGCCAGCAGCCGGGCAGGGGGGATTTACGAGCAGTACTTC. Protein: CASSRAGGIYEQYF.

This clone came up once. The chain links TRBV27 to TRBJ1-6; 8 bases line up with TRBD1. Germline values: CDR1 MNHEY, CDR2 SMNVEV (reference sequence). The CDR3 length is 16 residues. With V trimmed by 3 bases and J by 10 bases, 11 bases remained unmatched. Here the CDR3 reads CASSFLGQVEVSPLHF. CDR3 coding DNA: TGTGCCAGCAGTTTCCTGGGACAGGTCGAGGTATCACCCCTCCACTTT.

Of note for this clone: Other DNA sequences from this sample encode an identical CDR3 as well. This sequence joins TRBV6-5 and TRBJ1-1; D call uncertain. The CDR3 sequence is 13 residues long. Trimming shortened V by 2 bases and J by 1 base, and 5 bases separated the two germline ends. CDR1 MNHEY and CDR2 SVGAGI come from the germline V gene. The CDR3 bases are TGTGCCAGCAGTTACGGCAGGAACACTGAAGCTTTCTTT. This encodes CASSYGRNTEAFF.

The chain recombines TRBV14 with TRBJ2-5; D is perhaps TRBD1 (6 bases). This CDR3 is 14 amino acids long. Germline values: CDR1 SGHDN, CDR2 FVKESK. V was cut by 6 bases and J by 2 bases, with 13 bases left in between. CDR3 in amino acids: CASRLTGWQETQYF. The CDR3 DNA follows: TGTGCCAGCAGGTTAACAGGGTGGCAAGAGACCCAGTACTTC.

V gene TRBV10-3 combines with J gene TRBJ2-5; the D gene is possibly TRBD2 (6 bases). The CDR3 covers 13 residues. Germline V gives CDR1 ENHRY, CDR2 SYGVKD. Trimming cost V 5 bases and J 2 bases, with 9 bases left between them. CDR3 sequence: CAISRLGQETQYF. The CDR3 coding sequence is TGTGCCATCAGTCGACTAGGGCAAGAGACCCAGTACTTC.

V and J are TRBV28 and TRBJ2-1; D is undetermined. Germline CDR1 is MDHEN and CDR2 is SYDVKM. The CDR3 loop spans 13 amino acids. The V and J ends lost 5 bases and 5 bases respectively, with 10 bases between them. CDR3 bases: TGTGCCAGCAGTGTAGCCCCCCACAATGAGCAGTTCTTC. Protein sequence: CASSVAPHNEQFF.

The DNA of the CDR3 is TGTGCCAGTAGACCAAGGACAGGGGGGTCCGGGGAGCTGTTTTTT. Translated: CASRPRTGGSGELFF. The chain carries TRBV19 and TRBJ2-2, with 10 bases aligning to TRBD1. Germline CDR1 reads LNHDA; CDR2 reads SQIVND (reference sequence). The CDR3 loop spans 15 amino acids. The V and J ends lost 6 bases and 6 bases, in that order; junction bases with no gene match: 7.

The CDR3 DNA is TGTGCCAGCAGTGCGACAGGGGAGAACACTGAAGCTTTCTTT. Its protein product is CASSATGENTEAFF. The genes are TRBV28 and TRBJ1-1; the match to TRBD1 covers 8 bases. The CDR3 spans 14 residues. Germline lookup yields CDR1 MDHEN and CDR2 SYDVKM. V was clipped by 5 bases and J by 1 base; unmatched bases: 3.

This chain connects TRBV27 to TRBJ2-1; TRBD2 aligns across 8 bases. CDR3 length: 15 amino acids. V dropped 7 bases and J dropped 6; count of bases not matched to a gene: 11. CDR1 and CDR2 from the germline V gene are MNHEY and SMNVEV (reference sequence). CDR3 protein: CASNLGPGGSNEQFF. The CDR3 nucleotides are TGTGCCAGCAACCTAGGACCGGGGGGGTCCAATGAGCAGTTCTTC.

The rearrangement uses TRBV6-2 or TRBV6-3 and TRBJ2-6, with unresolved D. V gave up 2 bases and J gave up 1 base, with 6 bases separating them. CDR1 MNHEY and CDR2 SVGEGT come from the germline V gene. The CDR3 is made up of 15 amino acids. Here the CDR3 DNA reads TGTGCCAGCAGTTACACCGGGTCTGGGGCCAACGTCCTGACTTTC. It yields the protein CASSYTGSGANVLTF.

J is TRBJ2-6 and V is TRBV28, with D tentatively TRBD1 (6 bases). Trimming removed 3 bases from V and 2 bases from J, with 14 bases in between. The CDR3 extends over 17 amino acids. CDR1 MDHEN and CDR2 SYDVKM come from the germline V gene. This CDR3 reads CASSFSGTPPGANVLTF. The CDR3 region has the DNA TGTGCCAGCAGTTTCTCCGGGACACCGCCTGGGGCCAACGTCCTGACTTTC.

The chain is built from TRBV28 and TRBJ2-7, with 8 nucleotides matching TRBD1. Germline lookup yields CDR1 MDHEN and CDR2 SYDVKM. With 5 bases clipped from V and 7 bases from J, the junction kept 16 bases outside the gene matches. The CDR3 runs 16 residues. In nucleotides, the CDR3 is TGTGCCAGCAGTCCCCGGTTAGGGCAGGGGGCTTGGGAGCAGTACTTC. Its protein is CASSPRLGQGAWEQYF.

The CDR3 DNA reads TGTGCCAGCAGCAGCCGCGGGCGGAGTGAAGCTTTCTTT. It specifies CASSSRGRSEAFF. The chain carries TRBV7-9 and TRBJ1-1; D not resolved. Trimming removed 5 bases at V and 7 bases at J, with 14 bases between. CDR3 length: 13 amino acids. Germline V CDR1 and CDR2: SEHNR, FQNEAQ (reference sequence).

The rearrangement joins TRBV29-1 to TRBJ1-2; 8 nucleotides line up with TRBD1. V trimming: 7 bases; J trimming: 7 bases; junction bases outside the gene matches: 11. CDR1 and CDR2 (germline): SQVTM, ANQGSEA. The CDR3 contains 13 residues. The CDR3 DNA reads TGCAGCGGAGAATGGGGGCAGGGGGCTGGCTACACCTTC. It encodes CSGEWGQGAGYTF.

V usage is TRBV27 and J usage is TRBJ2-1, with D possibly TRBD2 on 5 matching bases. V was shortened by 5 bases and J by 4 bases, with 6 bases between the two germline ends. The CDR3 has 12 residues. CDR1 and CDR2 (germline): MNHEY, SMNVEV (reference sequence). CDR3 DNA: TGTGCCAGCAGTGGGAGTTACAATGAGCAGTTCTTC. This gives the protein CASSGSYNEQFF.

The V and J genes are TRBV12-3 or TRBV12-4 and TRBJ1-2; D unresolved. This CDR3 has 13 amino acids. V lost 2 bases to trimming and J lost 7 bases, with 11 bases between them. This chain's CDR3 is CASSLLGVAGYTF. Here the CDR3 DNA reads TGTGCCAGCAGTTTACTCGGGGTCGCTGGCTACACCTTC.

The chain carries TRBV6-5 and TRBJ2-1, with D possibly TRBD1 on 6 matching bases. The germline V gene encodes CDR1 MNHEY and CDR2 SVGAGI. V dropped 7 bases and J dropped 3 bases, with 13 bases sitting between them. The CDR3 has 14 residues. CDR3 loop: CASIIQTGYNEQFF. The CDR3 DNA is TGTGCCAGCATTATCCAGACAGGCTACAATGAGCAGTTCTTC.

The genes are TRBV30 and TRBJ2-2; TRBD1 matches 9 bases. The CDR3 runs to 16 residues. V shed 4 bases and J 4 bases; nucleotides not matched to a gene: 10. Germline loops: CDR1 GTSNPN, CDR2 SVGIG (reference sequence). In nucleotides, the CDR3 is TGTGCCTGGAACTTCCGGGACAGGGTGAGCACCGGGGAGCTGTTTTTT. As protein: CAWNFRDRVSTGELFF.

The chain carries TRBV5-6 and TRBJ2-7; possible D gene TRBD1, 5 bases. The germline CDR1 and CDR2 sequences are SGHDT and YYEEEE. The V end lost 1 base, the J end lost 3 bases, and 8 bases lay between the germline ends. The CDR3 has 13 residues. As DNA, the CDR3 is TGTGCCAGCAGCTTGACAGGTTACTACGAGCAGTACTTC. This translates into CASSLTGYYEQYF.

The chain has TRBV5-4 and TRBJ1-2; D is perhaps TRBD1 (5 bases). Germline CDR1 SGHNT, CDR2 YYREEE (reference sequence). Trimming shortened V by 0 bases and J by 8 bases, and 17 bases separated the two germline ends. There are 15 residues in the CDR3. The CDR3, as DNA: TGTGCCAGCAGCTTGGTTGGCAGGGAGGATGGAGGCTACACCTTC. It translates to CASSLVGREDGGYTF.

This clone was recorded once. The rearrangement joins TRBV9 to TRBJ2-1, with TRBD2 matching 11 bases. CDR3 length equals 18 residues. Trimming removed 0 bases from V and 3 bases from J; junction bases left unmatched: 8. From germline, CDR1 is SGDLS and CDR2 YYNGEE. The CDR3 is CASSVGTSGPELYNEQFF. The CDR3 nucleotides are TGTGCCAGCAGCGTAGGGACTAGCGGGCCCGAACTCTACAATGAGCAGTTCTTC.